Reported below is one TCR beta chain. Its target antigen remains unknown. The record has no base qualities; no much larger clone is one base away. Each donor gave one peripheral blood draw, about 100 mL on average, collected into heparinised tubes. A BD FACSAria II was used to sort naive, central memory, regulatory and stem cell-like memory CD4+ T cells with a panel that included CD45RO, CCR7, CD25, CD127, CD95 and CD27. Purity was above 95% for every sorted population. PBMCs were isolated immediately by Lymphoprep density gradient centrifugation and stained directly without culture. To minimize batch effects, samples were stained and sorted in pairs, one healthy donor with one patient per experiment. The entire amount of isolated RNA was reverse transcribed using the High Capacity cDNA Reverse Transcription Kit, so the sequenced TCRB transcripts were expressed ones. Naive, central memory and regulatory T cell samples underwent deep immunoSEQ sequencing, averaging around 3.9 million total reads per sample. Sorted cells were lysed in RLT buffer, and RNA was extracted using DNase-treated RNeasy Micro or Mini kits according to cell number. To prevent cross-contamination, every cell subset was processed on its own, while patient and healthy donor samples were processed together. Using the immunoSEQ multiplex PCR, TCRB sequences were amplified from cDNA into 87-bp fragments spanning the CDR3 region. Amplicons were sequenced on the Illumina HiSeq platform. The authors' pipeline ran thus. Synthetic template baselines were used to correct PCR bias computationally, reads within Hamming distance 2 were collapsed together, and singletons that could not be merged were discarded. By aligning reads against IMGT, V, D and J genes, CDR3 length, and insertions or deletions at six rearrangement sites were assigned. Within each subset, clonotype counts were normalized to sorted cell number, and only after that were true diversity and Gini coefficients computed with the tcR R package. Repertoire sharing was quantified using the overlap coefficient calculated on TCRB nucleotide sequences. Out-of-frame TCRB sequences from naive cells were analyzed to stand in for the pre-selection repertoire. What TCRdb holds here is the immuneACCESS table cut down to in-frame rearrangements. Part of the clones is not present; checked against another copy, under half of the missing clones reflect an unresolved V gene, and the others are unexplained. D and trimming come from the DNA, and the V and J calls and clone size come from that table. In this sample the table shows a few hundred thousand clones, over 11% of which occur a single time. The ten most abundant clones make up more than 0.015% of the sample.

This sample is part of a study of beta chain features in type 1 diabetes (dated by TCRdb to the late 2010s). Concerning the study at large: Patients and healthy donors did not differ in mean age, gender distribution, total cell number or subset yield. A total of 107,917,701 sorted cells were examined across all samples, and RNA yield correlated strongly with the number of cells per subset. In the study, recently diagnosed type 1 diabetes patients and matched healthy donors were compared on the TCRB repertoires of their sorted circulating CD4+ T cell subsets. Regulatory and stem cell-like memory subsets were obtained from only 8 patients and about 8 healthy donors, while naive and central memory subsets were obtained from all 28 donors. Broad study findings and their caveats: Fewer insertions and more nucleotide deletions at VDJ recombination sites were observed in patients with type 1 diabetes, implying thymic rearrangement abnormalities. Because cDNA rather than genomic DNA was sequenced, highly expressing activated cells could have been over-represented, although no difference in activation and CD3 levels was found between groups. Naive, central memory and regulatory TCRB repertoires appeared to be more similar among patients than among healthy donors. Because small numbers of individuals were included in the HLA sub-analyses, any influence of HLA type on TCRB rearrangement was left unresolved. Type 1 diabetes patients showed a moderate but significant shortening of TCRB CDR3 length in all four CD4+ subsets. Shorter templates might have been favored by PCR, but patient and control samples were amplified and corrected together, so both groups would have been affected equally by any skew.

The germline V gene supplies CDR1 SGHRS and CDR2 YFSETQ. Compared with germline, V lacks 4 bases and J lacks 5 bases; bases without a gene match: 11. Inclusive of the bounding cysteine and phenylalanine, the CDR3 is 16 residues long. Only CDR3 DNA remains: 48 bases, in frame from the first base. The source material was naive CD4+ T cells from blood. The cell subset or site label, as the study defines it: true naive CD4+ T cells. This TCR derives from a man in his thirties or forties with type 1 diabetes. The V gene is TRBV5-1 and the J gene is TRBJ2-2, and TRBD1 matches 7 of the central bases. This receptor carries the CDR3 CASSRTGQVYTGELFF. The DNA is as follows: TGCGCCAGCAGCCGAACCGGACAGGTGTATACCGGGGAGCTGTTTTTT.